This passage covers 21 T cell receptor beta chains from one sample sequenced in a study of T cells in Graves' hyperthyroidism and ophthalmopathy. TCR beta CDR3 regions were amplified from RNA transcripts. Initially, a first-round RT-PCR of the TCR CDR3 employed the HTBI primer set. In TCRdb, the multiplex PCR reads were re-called with MiXCR into one record per CDR3 protein. This table holds hundreds of thousands of distinct CDR3 sequences, roughly a quarter found once. Sequenced: blood. The source of these receptors is a woman aged 30 to 39 with Graves' ophthalmopathy.

This clonotype appeared many times. V and J are TRBV7-2 and TRBJ2-7, with 8 bases fitting TRBD2. The germline V gene has CDR1 SGHTA and CDR2 FQGNSA. The CDR3 is 14 residues long. The V gene end was trimmed by 8 bases and the J gene end by 7 bases; junction bases not matched to a gene: 13. The CDR3: CASGTLGGANEQYF. The CDR3 bases are TGTGCCAGCGGAACACTCGGGGGGGCGAATGAGCAGTACTTC.

The table lists this clonotype with a count of one. A much larger clonotype is one base distant, so this may be a read error. In this CDR3 the conserved last residue, phenylalanine or tryptophan, is missing, so a read error is likely. The rearrangement joins TRBV7-9 to TRBJ1-5; TRBD1 matches at 9 bases. Trimming removed 4 bases from V and 3 bases from J; junction bases left unmatched: 1. Germline loops: CDR1 SEHNR, CDR2 FQNEAQ (reference sequence). The CDR3 runs 14 residues. CDR3 nucleotide sequence: TGTGCCAGCAGCTGGGACAGGGACAATCAGCCCCAGCATGTT. Its protein product is CASSWDRDNQPQHV.

The table lists this clonotype with many counts. The chain recombines TRBV6-5 with TRBJ1-1, with 10 bases that match TRBD1. Germline V gives CDR1 MNHEY, CDR2 SVGAGI. V lost 6 bases to trimming and J lost 0 bases; unmatched junction nucleotides: 7. The CDR3 runs to 16 residues. The CDR3 coding sequence is TGTGCCAGCAGCTCCGGGACAGGGGCCGTGAACACTGAAGCTTTCTTT. The encoded protein is CASSSGTGAVNTEAFF.

This clonotype has more than one count but fewer than ten. This chain joins TRBV20-1 and TRBJ1-5; D remains ambiguous. Germline-derived CDR1 and CDR2 are DFQATT and SNEGSKA (reference sequence). The CDR3 contains 13 residues. The V end lost 1 base, the J end lost 5 bases, and 9 bases lay between the germline ends. For the CDR3, the DNA is TGCAGTGCTAGAGGTGATACATATCAGCCCCAGCATTTT. Protein product: CSARGDTYQPQHF.

J is TRBJ2-7 and V is TRBV28, with D possibly being TRBD2 (6 bases). Germline CDR1 MDHEN, CDR2 SYDVKM. V gave up 6 bases and J gave up 2 bases, with 17 bases separating them. CDR3 length: 15 amino acids. In DNA, the CDR3 is TGTGCCAGCAGATGGGGGGAAGGACTAACCTACGAGCAGTACTTC. Its translation is CASRWGEGLTYEQYF.

This clonotype was counted ten times or more. This chain uses TRBV14 with TRBJ1-2; 7 bases are a match to TRBD1. Germline loops: CDR1 SGHDN, CDR2 FVKESK. V shed 1 base, J shed 8 bases, and the junction held 7 bases outside the gene matches. This CDR3 is built from 14 residues. CDR3 DNA sequence: TGTGCCAGCAGCCAAGTAAACAGGGGCGGCGGCTACACCTTC. Translation gives CASSQVNRGGGYTF.

In its sample, this clonotype was seen many times. The chain carries TRBV6-1 and TRBJ1-3; 10 bases are a match to TRBD1. Germline loops: CDR1 MNHNS, CDR2 SASEGT. After removal of 7 bases from V and 0 bases from J, the junction contained 6 bases not matched to a gene. The CDR3 is 16 residues long. CDR3 DNA: TGTGCCAGCACTGGGACAGGGGCATACTCTGGAAACACCATATATTTT. The encoded protein is CASTGTGAYSGNTIYF.

This clonotype has more than one count but fewer than ten. The chain joins TRBV28 to TRBJ2-7; 9 nucleotides line up with TRBD2. V lost 5 bases and J lost 2; bases outside the gene matches: 4. The length of the CDR3 is 14 residues. Germline-derived CDR1 and CDR2 are MDHEN and SYDVKM. The CDR3, as DNA: TGTGCCAGCAGTCCCGGACTAGCGCCCTACGAGCAGTACTTC. As protein: CASSPGLAPYEQYF.

The table lists this clonotype with many counts. The V call is TRBV30, the J call TRBJ2-7, with D tentatively TRBD1 or TRBD2 (5 bases each). The CDR3 sequence is 14 residues long. With 4 bases removed from V and 5 bases from J, the gap between germline ends came to 18 bases. In germline, CDR1 is GTSNPN, CDR2 SVGIG (reference sequence). CDR3 DNA sequence: TGTGCCTGGATCCCTTTCGGGACCGGCCACGAGCAGTACTTC. The encoded protein is CAWIPFGTGHEQYF. Looking up the rest from reference TRBV30 and TRBJ2-7 gives the full variable domain: SQTIHQWPATLVQPVGSPLSLECTVEGTSNPNLYWYRQAAGRGLQLLFYSVGIGQISSEVPQNLSASRPQDRQFILSSKKLLLSDSGFYLCAWIPFGTGHEQYFGPGTRLTVT.

The table lists this clonotype with many counts. The chain employs TRBV7-8 and TRBJ1-2, with D possibly TRBD1 on 6 matching bases. V was clipped by 2 bases and J by 4 bases, with 11 bases between them. This CDR3 has 14 amino acids. Germline values: CDR1 SGHVS, CDR2 FQNEAQ. CDR3 coding DNA: TGTGCCAGCAGCTTAACGACAGGCTCCTATGGCTACACCTTC. This codes for CASSLTTGSYGYTF.

The count of this clonotype is one. The chain has TRBV6-2 or TRBV6-3 and TRBJ2-2; 7 positions match TRBD1. Germline trimming cut 5 bases from V and 2 bases from J; bases unmatched to any gene: 5. The germline gives CDR1 MNHEY, CDR2 SVGEGT. The CDR3 is made up of 15 amino acids. In DNA, the CDR3 is TGTGCCAGCAGTGACGACAGGGCCAACACCGGGGAGCTGTTTTTT. Its protein is CASSDDRANTGELFF.

The chain has TRBV6-2 or TRBV6-3 and TRBJ1-1; tentatively, D is TRBD1 (6 bases). CDR1 and CDR2 (germline): MNHEY, SVGEGT. The CDR3 has 13 residues. The germline V and J ends were trimmed by 8 bases and 2 bases, with 12 bases remaining between them. Here the CDR3 DNA reads TGTGCCAGCTGGAGGGACACCAACACTGAAGCTTTCTTT. It is translated as CASWRDTNTEAFF.

The chain links TRBV12-3 or TRBV12-4 to TRBJ2-2, with a tentative D call TRBD2 (7 bases). Trimming left V 3 bases short and J 6 bases short, with 17 bases between. The CDR3 loop spans 16 amino acids. CDR3 in amino acids: CASSFGGGLIAGELFF. The CDR3 DNA reads TGTGCCAGCAGTTTCGGCGGGGGCCTCATCGCCGGGGAGCTGTTTTTT.

This clonotype was found many times. The chain links TRBV6-1 to TRBJ1-5, with D possibly matching TRBD1 (6 bases). CDR3 length: 13 amino acids. Per the germline V gene, CDR1 is MNHNS and CDR2 is SASEGT. V gave up 6 bases and J gave up 3 bases, with 9 bases separating them. This CDR3 reads CASSPGHNQPQHF. As DNA, the CDR3 is TGTGCCAGCAGCCCGGGACACAATCAGCCCCAGCATTTT.

This clonotype was seen many times. J is TRBJ1-2 and V is TRBV3-1; 8 bases fit TRBD1. The CDR3 length is 13 residues. Germline V lookup: CDR1 LGHDT, CDR2 YNNKEL (reference sequence). Trimming at V came to 3 bases and at J to 14 bases, leaving 11 bases not matched to a gene. CDR3 nucleotide sequence: TGTGCCAGCAGCCAGCCGGGACAGGATCAAGAAACCTTC. This translates into CASSQPGQDQETF. The entire variable domain, with the rest obtained from reference TRBV3-1 and TRBJ1-2, is as follows: DTAVSQTPKYLVTQMGNDKSIKCEQNLGHDTMYWYKQDSKKFLKIMFSYNNKELIINETVPNRFSPKSPDKAHLNLHINSLELGDSAVYFCASSQPGQDQETFGSGTRLTVV.

J is TRBJ2-3 and V is TRBV2; TRBD2 might be the D (6 bases). Germline lookup yields CDR1 SNHLY and CDR2 FYNNEI. CDR3 length: 14 amino acids. Deletions cut 7 bases from V and 5 bases from J, with 16 bases between. Written as DNA, the CDR3 is TGTGCCAGCATGGAGGACTTAGCGGTAGATACGCAGTATTTT. The encoded protein is CASMEDLAVDTQYF.

The rearrangement links TRBV12-3 or TRBV12-4 to TRBJ2-7, with TRBD1 matching over 12 bases. V dropped 5 bases and J dropped 4; count of bases not matched to a gene: 9. This CDR3 has 16 amino acids. CDR3 sequence reads: CASSTSPGQGAYEQYF. The CDR3 region has the DNA TGTGCCAGCAGTACCTCCCCGGGACAGGGGGCATACGAGCAGTACTTC.

This chain connects TRBV19 to TRBJ1-1, with 8 bases matching TRBD1. Germline values: CDR1 LNHDA, CDR2 SQIVND (reference sequence). J lost 0 bases, V lost 7 bases, and 7 bases had no gene match. The CDR3 totals 15 residues. The CDR3 loop is CASNHPGQVNTEAFF. DNA for the CDR3: TGTGCCAGTAATCACCCGGGACAGGTGAACACTGAAGCTTTCTTT.

This clonotype was seen a handful of times. The chain employs TRBV28 and TRBJ2-7, with 7 bases fitting TRBD1. After removal of 5 bases from V and 4 bases from J, the junction contained 8 bases not matched to a gene. This CDR3 has 14 residues. Germline values: CDR1 MDHEN, CDR2 SYDVKM. CDR3: CASSLYGQAYEQYF. CDR3 DNA sequence: TGTGCCAGCAGTCTTTATGGACAGGCTTACGAGCAGTACTTC. Together with reference TRBV28 and TRBJ2-7, the CDR3 gives the full variable domain: DVKVTQSSRYLVKRTGEKVFLECVQDMDHENMFWYRQDPGLGLRLIYFSYDVKMKEKGDIPEGYSVSREKKERFSLILESASTNQTSMYLCASSLYGQAYEQYFGPGTRLTVT.

This clonotype has ten or more counts. The rearrangement joins TRBV7-8 to TRBJ1-1, with TRBD1 as a possible D gene (5 bases). The V and J ends lost 4 bases and 3 bases respectively, with 12 bases between them. The length of the CDR3 is 14 residues. The germline gives CDR1 SGHVS, CDR2 FQNEAQ. The CDR3 here is CASSSHGGDTEAFF. CDR3 bases: TGTGCCAGCAGCTCCCACGGGGGGGACACTGAAGCTTTCTTT.

This chain joins TRBV7-9 and TRBJ1-3, with D possibly TRBD1 on 6 matching bases. Germline V CDR1 and CDR2: SEHNR, FQNEAQ (reference sequence). V lost 8 bases, J lost 1 base, and 15 bases lay in between. CDR3 length: 15 amino acids. CDR3 coding DNA: TGTGCCAGCCCCGTACCGAGGGGGTCTGGAAACACCATATATTTT. Protein: CASPVPRGSGNTIYF. Complete variable domain (other parts from reference TRBV7-9 and TRBJ1-3): DTGVSQNPRHKITKRGQNVTFRCDPISEHNRLYWYRQTLGQGPEFLTYFQNEAQLEKSRLLSDRFSAERPKGSFSTLEIQRTEQGDSAMYLCASPVPRGSGNTIYFGEGSWLTVV.